The text below deals with one TCR beta chain. Its antigen is still unknown. The sample originates from a study of CD8 T cells in ankylosing spondylitis. Generation of TCR beta libraries employed quantitative 5'-RACE incorporating molecular barcodes. TCRdb itself ran the 5' RACE reads through MiXCR, one entry per CDR3 protein. The sample holds about 350,000 distinct CDR3 sequences, approximately 20% seen once. The V gene's germline CDR1 is SNHLY and CDR2 FYNNEI. V lost 6 bases and J lost 5, with 16 bases in between. CDR3 length: 14 residues. Study outcomes and limitations: The study identified a TCR beta motif of about eight highly homologous variants that appeared characteristic of ankylosing spondylitis blood. Relatively rare in peripheral blood, disease-linked clones were also CD8+.

This TCR came from a male donor with ankylosing spondylitis or in good health (not recorded which). This chain links TRBV2 with TRBJ2-5; perhaps TRBD2 as D (5 bases). Sequencing was done on a sample of blood, either unsorted or a sorted T cell fraction (not recorded which). The CDR3 sequence: CASSNPGLGETQYF. The DNA of the CDR3 is TGTGCCAGCAGCAACCCCGGACTGGGGGAGACCCAGTACTTC.